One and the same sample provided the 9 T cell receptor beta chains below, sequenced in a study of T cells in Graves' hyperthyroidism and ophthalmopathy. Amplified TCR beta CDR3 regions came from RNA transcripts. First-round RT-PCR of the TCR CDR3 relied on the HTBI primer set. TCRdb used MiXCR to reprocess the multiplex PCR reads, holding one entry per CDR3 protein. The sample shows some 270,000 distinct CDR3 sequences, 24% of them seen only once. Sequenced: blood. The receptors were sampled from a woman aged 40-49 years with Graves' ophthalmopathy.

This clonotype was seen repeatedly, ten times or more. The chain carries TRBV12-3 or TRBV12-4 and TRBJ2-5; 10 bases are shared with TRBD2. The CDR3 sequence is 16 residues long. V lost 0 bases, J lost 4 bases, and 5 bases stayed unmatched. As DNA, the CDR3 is TGTGCCAGCAGTTTAGCGAGTCTAGCGGGAGTAGAGACCCAGTACTTC. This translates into CASSLASLAGVETQYF.

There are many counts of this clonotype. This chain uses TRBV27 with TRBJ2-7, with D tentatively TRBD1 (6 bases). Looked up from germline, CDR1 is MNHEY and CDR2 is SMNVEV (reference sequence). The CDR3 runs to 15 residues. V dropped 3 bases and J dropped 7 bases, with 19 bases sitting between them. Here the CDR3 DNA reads TGTGCCAGCAGTTTGGCCGGACAGATTGCGCGGGAGCAGTACTTC. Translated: CASSLAGQIAREQYF.

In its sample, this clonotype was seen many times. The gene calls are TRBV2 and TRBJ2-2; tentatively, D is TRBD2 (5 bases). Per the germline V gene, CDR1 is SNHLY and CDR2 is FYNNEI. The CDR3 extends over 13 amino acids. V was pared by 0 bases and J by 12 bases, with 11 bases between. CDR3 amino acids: CASSEAGLAKLFF. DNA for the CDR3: TGTGCCAGCAGTGAAGCTGGGCTAGCTAAGCTGTTTTTT.

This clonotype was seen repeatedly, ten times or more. The CDR3 spells CAPVANSYEQYF. The DNA for the CDR3 is TGTGCCCCCGTAGCGAACTCCTACGAGCAGTACTTC. The chain uses TRBV27 and TRBJ2-7; a weak D match, TRBD2 (5 bases). V gave up 11 bases and J gave up 0 bases, with 11 bases separating them. The germline V gene has CDR1 MNHEY and CDR2 SMNVEV (reference sequence). The CDR3 covers 12 residues.

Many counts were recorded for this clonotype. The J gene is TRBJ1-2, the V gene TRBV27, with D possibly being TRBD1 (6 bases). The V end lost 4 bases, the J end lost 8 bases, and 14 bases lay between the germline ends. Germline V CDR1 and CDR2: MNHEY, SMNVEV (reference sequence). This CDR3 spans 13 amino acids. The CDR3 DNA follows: TGTGCCAGCAGTTCGTCAGGGGCCGGGGGCTACACCTTC. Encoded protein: CASSSSGAGGYTF.

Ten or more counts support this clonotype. DNA for the CDR3: TGTGCCAGCAGTTCACAGGGGGGGATTCAGCCCCAGCATTTT. Translated: CASSSQGGIQPQHF. The rearrangement joins TRBV6-5 to TRBJ1-5, with 8 positions matching TRBD1. V lost 4 bases and J lost 6; bases outside the gene matches: 5. Germline V CDR1 and CDR2: MNHEY, SVGAGI. The CDR3 spans 14 residues.

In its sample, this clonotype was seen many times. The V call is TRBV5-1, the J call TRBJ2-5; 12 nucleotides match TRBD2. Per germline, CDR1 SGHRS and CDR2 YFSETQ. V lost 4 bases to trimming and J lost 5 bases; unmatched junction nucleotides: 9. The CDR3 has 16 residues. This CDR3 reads CASSPTTSGGGETQYF. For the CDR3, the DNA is TGCGCCAGCAGCCCAACGACTAGCGGGGGCGGTGAGACCCAGTACTTC.

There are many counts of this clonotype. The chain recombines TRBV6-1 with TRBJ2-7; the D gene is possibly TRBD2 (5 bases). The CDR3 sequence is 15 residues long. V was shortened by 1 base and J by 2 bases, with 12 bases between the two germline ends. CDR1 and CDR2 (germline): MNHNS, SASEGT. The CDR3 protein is CASSEELGTTYEQYF. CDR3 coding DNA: TGTGCCAGCAGTGAAGAACTAGGCACCACCTACGAGCAGTACTTC.

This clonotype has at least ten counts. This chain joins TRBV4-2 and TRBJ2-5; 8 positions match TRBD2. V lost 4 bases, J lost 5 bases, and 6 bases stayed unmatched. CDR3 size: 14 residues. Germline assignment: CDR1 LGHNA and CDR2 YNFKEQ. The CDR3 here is CASSPRAGGETQYF. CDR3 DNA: TGTGCCAGCAGCCCGCGGGCGGGAGGTGAGACCCAGTACTTC.